The 29 T cell receptor beta chains reported below all come from one sample, sequenced in a study of blood T cell repertoires in COVID-19. Measured with immunoSEQ multiplex PCR; TCRdb has only the in-frame clones, and not every one. The table lists about 110,000 clones, about two thirds of them singletons. Specimen: peripheral blood. These receptors originate from a human donor with acute or convalescent COVID-19. The donor label of this sample is uncertain.

The rearrangement joins TRBV6-5 to TRBJ1-1, with D unresolved. Trimming pared 5 bases from V and 1 base from J, leaving 8 bases between. Per the germline V gene, CDR1 is MNHEY and CDR2 is SVGAGI. CDR3 length: 13 amino acids. The CDR3 DNA follows: TGTGCCAGCAGTCGAGGTGGGAACACTGAAGCTTTCTTT. Encoded protein: CASSRGGNTEAFF.

V usage is TRBV6-5 and J usage is TRBJ1-2; 7 nucleotides match TRBD1. Germline trimming cut 7 bases from V and 8 bases from J; bases unmatched to any gene: 13. This CDR3 comprises 14 residues. CDR1 is MNHEY, CDR2 SVGAGI, per germline. The CDR3 DNA reads TGTGCCAGCACCGAGACAGGGACCTATGGAGGCTACACCTTC. This codes for CASTETGTYGGYTF.

The CDR3 bases are TGTGCCAGCAGCTTGGACATTAACTATGGCTACACCTTC. Its protein is CASSLDINYGYTF. V is TRBV5-8 and J is TRBJ1-2; the D is unclear. Trimming removed 0 bases at V and 1 base at J, with 4 bases between. Germline V lookup: CDR1 SGHTS, CDR2 YDEGEE. The CDR3 extends over 13 amino acids.

The chain couples TRBV11-3 to TRBJ1-1, with 10 bases identical to TRBD1. The CDR3 covers 15 residues. V lost 5 bases to trimming and J lost 4 bases; unmatched junction nucleotides: 7. Germline CDR1 reads SGHNT; CDR2 reads YENEEA. CDR3 protein: CASSLTGQGSTEAFF. CDR3 coding DNA: TGTGCCAGCAGCCTAACGGGACAGGGGAGCACTGAAGCTTTCTTT.

The J gene is TRBJ2-2, the V gene TRBV27, with unresolved D. Germline CDR1 reads MNHEY; CDR2 reads SMNVEV (reference sequence). This CDR3 spans 14 amino acids. Trimming removed 4 bases at V and 4 bases at J, with 10 bases between. CDR3 amino acids: CASSSIPGTGELFF. For the CDR3, the DNA is TGTGCCAGCAGTTCTATCCCCGGCACCGGGGAGCTGTTTTTT.

This clone was counted a few times. The rearrangement links TRBV5-1 to TRBJ2-5; weak D call: TRBD1 (9 bases). The CDR3 length is 15 residues. Germline V gene data show CDR1 as SGHRS and CDR2 as YFSETQ. The ends were cut back, 4 bases at V and 3 bases at J, with 16 bases in the middle. The CDR3 reads CASSREGTGKETQYF. CDR3 DNA sequence: TGCGCCAGCAGCCGGGAGGGGACAGGGAAAGAGACCCAGTACTTC.

V is TRBV7-2 and J is TRBJ1-5; 7 nucleotides match TRBD1. V shed 1 base and J 3 bases; nucleotides not matched to a gene: 6. The CDR3 runs 16 residues. Germline assignment: CDR1 SGHTA and CDR2 FQGNSA. The CDR3 nucleotides are TGTGCCAGCAGCTTAGTTGGGGACAGCTCCAATCAGCCCCAGCATTTT. It specifies CASSLVGDSSNQPQHF.

The genes are TRBV24-1 and TRBJ1-2; D is possibly TRBD1 (5 bases). Germline V gives CDR1 KGHDR, CDR2 SFDVKD. V shed 2 bases and J shed 0 bases, with 15 bases lying between them. There are 17 residues in the CDR3. CDR3 protein: CATSDSASGGANYGYTF. The CDR3 bases are TGTGCCACCAGTGATTCGGCTTCGGGGGGAGCTAACTATGGCTACACCTTC.

With respect to this clone: The sample has other DNA sequences that encode this CDR3 too. The CDR3 DNA is TGTGCCAGCTCACCAACAGGGGACACTGAAGCTTTCTTT. This codes for CASSPTGDTEAFF. The rearrangement uses TRBV18 and TRBJ1-1, with 7 bases fitting TRBD1. The junction had 0 bases not matched to a gene; V was cut back by 2 bases and J by 3 bases. This CDR3 is 13 amino acids long. Germline lookup yields CDR1 KGHSH and CDR2 LQKENI.

This clone was picked up a small number of times. The gene calls are TRBV6-2 or TRBV6-3 and TRBJ2-2, with D possibly matching TRBD1 (5 bases). Trimming took off 5 bases at V and 1 base at J, with 8 bases between the two ends. CDR3 size: 14 residues. In germline, CDR1 is MNHEY, CDR2 SVGEGT. The CDR3 sequence is CASSRTGNTGELFF. CDR3 DNA: TGTGCCAGCAGTCGCACAGGGAACACCGGGGAGCTGTTTTTT.

This clone was counted between two and nine times. The chain combines TRBV20-1 with TRBJ1-2, with TRBD1 matching 7 bases. The germline gives CDR1 DFQATT, CDR2 SNEGSKA (reference sequence). The CDR3 loop spans 15 amino acids. Unmatched junction bases numbered 11, after V lost 3 bases and J lost 4 bases. CDR3 bases: TGCAGTGCTAGTTTGGCAGGGGGGCTTAGCTATGGCTACACCTTC. It yields the protein CSASLAGGLSYGYTF.

The chain links TRBV30 to TRBJ2-1; a weak D match, TRBD2 (5 bases). CDR1 and CDR2 from the germline V gene are GTSNPN and SVGIG (reference sequence). Trimming pared 5 bases from V and 7 bases from J, leaving 12 bases between. This CDR3 has 12 amino acids. The CDR3 DNA is TGTGCCTGGGGGTCAGAGGGAAATGAGCAGTTCTTC. Protein product: CAWGSEGNEQFF. Variable domain in full (rest from reference TRBV30 and TRBJ2-1): SQTIHQWPATLVQPVGSPLSLECTVEGTSNPNLYWYRQAAGRGLQLLFYSVGIGQISSEVPQNLSASRPQDRQFILSSKKLLLSDSGFYLCAWGSEGNEQFFGPGTRLTVL.

This chain joins TRBV5-1 and TRBJ2-1; 7 bases match TRBD1. CDR1 is SGHRS and CDR2 is YFSETQ in the germline V gene. CDR3 length: 17 residues. V lost 5 bases, J lost 2 bases, and 13 bases stayed unmatched. The CDR3 bases are TGCGCCAGCAGTGGTGGGATGGCAGGGGGTCCCTACAATGAGCAGTTCTTC. Translating it yields CASSGGMAGGPYNEQFF.

J is TRBJ1-5 and V is TRBV28; tentative D call: TRBD1 (5 bases). The germline gives CDR1 MDHEN, CDR2 SYDVKM. This CDR3 contains 16 residues. Trimming took off 3 bases at V and 4 bases at J, with 16 bases between the two ends. This CDR3 reads CASSFGRGRPNQPQHF. The CDR3 nucleotides read TGTGCCAGCAGTTTTGGGCGGGGCCGCCCTAATCAGCCCCAGCATTTT.

This clone occurred a few times. The chain combines TRBV30 with TRBJ2-2, with D possibly being TRBD1 (6 bases). CDR1 GTSNPN and CDR2 SVGIG come from the germline V gene (reference sequence). The V and J ends lost 2 bases and 2 bases respectively, with 18 bases between them. The CDR3 consists of 17 residues. CDR3 nucleotides: TGTGCCTGGAGTCCATGGATAGTGGGACAAAACACCGGGGAGCTGTTTTTT. It specifies CAWSPWIVGQNTGELFF.

The V and J genes are TRBV18 and TRBJ1-2, with D possibly matching TRBD1 (6 bases). Germline lookup yields CDR1 KGHSH and CDR2 LQKENI. The CDR3 covers 17 residues. Trimming took 1 base from V and 3 from J, leaving 18 bases between them. DNA for the CDR3: TGTGCCAGCTCACCACGGACCGTTGGGCAGGGGCACTATGGCTACACCTTC. Protein: CASSPRTVGQGHYGYTF.

This clone was counted once. This chain connects TRBV7-2 to TRBJ2-6; no definite D call. V was pared by 5 bases and J by 0 bases, with 5 bases between. CDR1 is SGHTA, CDR2 FQGNSA, per germline. This CDR3 spans 14 amino acids. CDR3 loop: CASSPSSGANVLTF. DNA for the CDR3: TGTGCCAGCAGCCCCAGCTCTGGGGCCAACGTCCTGACTTTC.

This clone has ten or more counts. The chain employs TRBV29-1 and TRBJ1-4; D is unclear. Trimming stripped 6 bases from V and 4 bases from J, with 15 bases between. Germline V gene sequence: CDR1 SQVTM, CDR2 ANQGSEA. The CDR3 runs to 14 residues. In DNA form, the CDR3 reads TGCAGCGTCTTGACCTATGGCGGTAATGAAAAACTGTTTTTT. Protein product: CSVLTYGGNEKLFF.

In its sample, this clone was seen a few times. This chain connects TRBV28 to TRBJ1-4, with D uncertain. This CDR3 contains 13 residues. With 5 bases removed from V and 9 bases from J, the gap between germline ends came to 13 bases. Per the germline V gene, CDR1 is MDHEN and CDR2 is SYDVKM. The CDR3 sequence: CASSDTDGKKLFF. CDR3 nucleotides: TGTGCCAGCAGTGACACAGACGGCAAAAAACTGTTTTTT.

In this sample, this clone turned up a few times. The rearrangement links TRBV7-9 to TRBJ2-1; no firm D call. This CDR3 has 11 amino acids. The germline CDR1 and CDR2 sequences are SEHNR and FQNEAQ (reference sequence). Trimming removed 8 bases at V and 5 bases at J, with 7 bases between. The CDR3, as DNA: TGTGCCAGCCGGCAGGACAATGAGCAGTTCTTC. This codes for CASRQDNEQFF.

A few counts support this clone. This sequence joins TRBV9 and TRBJ1-1; a weak D match, TRBD1 (5 bases). CDR3 length: 14 residues. Trimming cost V 0 bases and J 6 bases, with 12 bases left between them. Looked up from germline, CDR1 is SGDLS and CDR2 is YYNGEE. CDR3 in amino acids: CASSVGGVGPEAFF. Written as DNA, the CDR3 is TGTGCCAGCAGCGTAGGCGGGGTGGGGCCTGAAGCTTTCTTT.

The rearrangement uses TRBV10-3 and TRBJ1-4; 7 nucleotides align to TRBD1. CDR3 size: 14 residues. CDR1 ENHRY and CDR2 SYGVKD come from the germline V gene. J gave up 3 bases and V 6 bases, and 4 bases lay outside the gene matches. CDR3 DNA: TGTGCCATCAGGGGACAGCAGGCTAATGAAAAACTGTTTTTT. It codes for CAIRGQQANEKLFF.

This chain connects TRBV12-3 or TRBV12-4 to TRBJ1-1, with no clear D. The CDR3 covers 12 residues. Trimming left V 8 bases short and J 6 bases short, with 13 bases between. The DNA of the CDR3 is TGTGCCAGCGTTGCAGGTCGAGCTGAAGCTTTCTTT. This translates into CASVAGRAEAFF.

The chain recombines TRBV3-1 (or the pseudogene TRBV3-2) with TRBJ1-6; possibly TRBD1 for D (5 bases). The CDR3 spans 14 residues. CDR1 LGHDT and CDR2 YNNKEL come from the germline V gene (reference sequence). V gave up 4 bases and J gave up 7 bases, with 11 bases separating them. The CDR3 DNA reads TGTGCCAGCAGCCTAAAGGGGAGGAATTCACCCCTCCACTTT. Translating it yields CASSLKGRNSPLHF.

This clone was picked up one time. The J gene is TRBJ1-2, the V gene TRBV6-5; 7 bases match TRBD1. The V gene's germline CDR1 is MNHEY and CDR2 SVGAGI. This CDR3 comprises 15 residues. After removal of 4 bases from V and 4 bases from J, the junction contained 9 bases not matched to a gene. This chain's CDR3 is CASSFARTGGYGYTF. The CDR3 DNA follows: TGTGCCAGCAGTTTTGCCCGGACAGGCGGCTATGGCTACACCTTC.

The rearrangement joins TRBV9 to TRBJ1-1; D perhaps matches TRBD1 (5 bases). This CDR3 spans 14 amino acids. Trimming shortened V by 4 bases and J by 1 base, and 11 bases separated the two germline ends. The germline CDR1 and CDR2 sequences are SGDLS and YYNGEE. The CDR3 is CASSPQRGNTEAFF. CDR3 DNA sequence: TGTGCCAGCAGCCCGCAAAGGGGGAACACTGAAGCTTTCTTT.

The rearrangement uses TRBV6-6 and TRBJ1-5; the D gene is possibly TRBD1 (6 bases). V was pared by 8 bases and J by 5 bases, with 10 bases between. The CDR3 length is 12 residues. Germline assignment: CDR1 MNHNY and CDR2 SVGAGI (reference sequence). CDR3: CASAQGHQPQHF. CDR3 nucleotide sequence: TGTGCCAGCGCACAGGGCCATCAGCCCCAGCATTTT.

The chain is built from TRBV3-1 (or the pseudogene TRBV3-2) and TRBJ2-7; maybe TRBD2 (6 bases). Trimming pared 2 bases from V and 5 bases from J, leaving 13 bases between. This CDR3 comprises 14 residues. Germline V gene data show CDR1 as LGHDT and CDR2 as YNNKEL (reference sequence). CDR3 coding DNA: TGTGCCAGCAGCCAATTACCGGGACTCGACGAGCAGTACTTC. Translation gives CASSQLPGLDEQYF.

V is TRBV2 and J is TRBJ2-7; perhaps TRBD1 as D (6 bases). This CDR3 contains 14 residues. Germline V CDR1 and CDR2: SNHLY, FYNNEI. Trimming removed 2 bases at V and 0 bases at J, with 8 bases between. The CDR3 loop reads CASSEQGSSYEQYV. CDR3 sequence (DNA): TGTGCCAGCAGTGAACAGGGGAGCTCCTACGAGCAGTACGTC.